The subject of this entry is one T cell receptor (beta chain). TCRdb's copy holds only in-frame clones and misses some; the assay was immunoSEQ multiplex PCR. The table includes about 370,000 clones, more than 80% detected once. The data originate from a study of blood T cell repertoires in COVID-19. CDR3 length: 14 residues. J gave up 3 bases and V 1 base, and 2 bases lay outside the gene matches. Germline lookup yields CDR1 GTSNPN and CDR2 SVGIG (reference sequence). Participants came from roughly 25 US areas, aged roughly 18 to 90 years. The receptor comes from a man between 18 and 35 years old who had recovered from COVID-19. The chain combines TRBV30 with TRBJ1-5; 8 nucleotides agree with TRBD1. The sample comprised PBMCs or T cells enriched from blood (not recorded which). The CDR3 loop is CAWSETGANQPQHF. CDR3 in DNA: TGTGCCTGGAGTGAGACAGGGGCCAATCAGCCCCAGCATTTT.